The source of this TCR beta chain is a study of human T cells and chemical hapten exposure. The CDR3 is 17 residues long. Looked up from germline, CDR1 is SGHAT and CDR2 is FQNNGV. With V trimmed by 5 bases and J by 0 bases, 10 bases remained unmatched. Stated time point: patch test 2, 6 weeks after DPC sensitization. As to treatment: therapeutic diphenylcyclopropenone sensitization with weekly scalp DPC. This clonotype was counted a few times. TCRdb called the RACE reads again in MiXCR, with one record for every CDR3 protein. This sample has around 130,000 distinct CDR3 sequences, with 10% to 15% found just once.

J is TRBJ1-1 and V is TRBV11-2; 9 nucleotides line up with TRBD1. The TCR comes from a woman in her forties or fifties with alopecia areata. Some clones in this sample may be carry-over from other donors' samples. The source material was whole blood, sampled in connection with sensitization to the hapten diphenylcyclopropenone (DPC). Here the CDR3 reads CASSLRDRALLNTEAFF. DNA for the CDR3: TGTGCCAGCAGCCTCCGGGACAGGGCTCTTTTGAACACTGAAGCTTTCTTT.